This entry describes one TCR beta chain. Its antigen target is currently unknown. A much larger clone sits a single nucleotide away, making a read error possible. The time point label for this specimen denotes: sample taken at primary tumor resection. For TCR sequencing, whole RNA was extracted from tumor and nontumor lung tissue, or from cryopreserved PBMC samples, and no cell sorting was done. The donors were 72 patients from the lung TRACERx cohort who had early-stage, untreated non-small cell lung cancer. Only patients for whom sufficient RNA was available from at least two tumor regions were selected for TCR sequencing. CDR1 and CDR2, looked up from the germline V gene (reference sequence), are WNHNN and SYGVQD. The CDR3 contains 13 residues, cysteine and phenylalanine counted. Only the CDR3 region is kept as DNA, spanning 39 bases read in frame from base 1. Library creation used 5' RACE. The sample was run on a NextSeq 500. The TCR library protocol attached a unique molecular identifier to each TCR cDNA molecule to allow correction of PCR and sequencing errors. Turning to the authors' computational methods: TCR identification, UMI-based error correction and CDR3 extraction were performed with Decombinator tools. Expanded TCRs were defined as those above a frequency of 2 per 1,000, corresponding to the top 1% of the tumor frequency distribution. Each repertoire was subsampled 100 times to 5,000 TCRs, after which Renyi diversity was computed with the R vegan package. CDR3 similarity networks were constructed using string-kernel similarity of amino acid triplets, with links drawn between CDR3s whose pairwise similarity was above 0.82. The public sequencing data were trimmed at Q25 with fastp and processed into clonotypes with MiXCR by TCRdb, which kept only in-frame beta chains. Each record represents a unique CDR3 protein, reported with the most common genes and DNA among its rows. Here the V and J calls rest on TCRdb's processing, not on the authors' analysis. In all, the sample holds roughly 82,000 distinct CDR3 sequences, and roughly an eighth of those were seen once. The ten largest clones represent around 4.6% of the sample.

The record originates from a study of spatial heterogeneity in lung cancer (dated by TCRdb to the late 2010s). General notes on the study: More beta-chain than alpha-chain transcripts were consistently detected, likely reflecting higher beta-chain transcript abundance. In non-small cell lung cancer, the study made a quantitative comparison of TCR alpha and beta repertoires among multiple tumor regions, matched nontumor lung and blood. Both alpha and beta chains were TCR-sequenced in hundreds of tumor regions, some 64 matched nontumor lung samples and some 50 PBMC samples obtained at surgery. Nonsynonymous mutation counts, determined by whole-exome sequencing of tumor tissue, were related to TCR repertoire features. In the raw uncorrected reads, each unique combination of TCR and UMI appeared more than ten times on average.

Study-wide conclusions, independent of this receptor: Ubiquitous expanded tumor TCRs were found in blood more often at tumor resection than at routine follow-up. Additional single-cell paired TCR alpha and beta sequencing was considered necessary to confirm, at a functional level, the hypothesis that regional TCRs recognize regional mutations.

The specimen was PBMCs, collected at surgery. The rearrangement combines TRBV10-1 with TRBJ1-1, with TRBD1 identical over 7 junction bases. The TCR sequence derives from a male donor with early-stage non-small cell lung cancer. The CDR3 reads CASSLAGGTEVFF. At the DNA level, the sequence is TGCGCCAGCAGTCTGGCAGGGGGGACTGAAGTTTTCTTT.